The 2 T cell receptor beta chains below come from one sample, sequenced in a study of graft-versus-host responses after intestinal transplantation. TCRdb's copy holds only in-frame clones and misses some; the assay was immunoSEQ multiplex PCR. The table lists 35,000 to 45,000 clones, around 95% of them singletons, with 0.76% in the top ten. Sequences were derived from PBMCs, sampled 16 days after intestinal transplant. These receptors all come from a human patient who received an intestinal transplant, so some T cells may come from the graft donor.

The V and J genes are TRBV5-5 and TRBJ2-2, with 7 positions matching TRBD1. This CDR3 comprises 14 residues. CDR1 is SGHKS and CDR2 is YYEKEE in the germline V gene (reference sequence). Germline trimming cut 1 base from V and 6 bases from J; bases unmatched to any gene: 3. CDR3 sequence reads: CASSLWDSPGELFF. CDR3 DNA: TGTGCCAGCAGCTTGTGGGACAGCCCCGGGGAGCTGTTTTTT.

V gene TRBV6-1 combines with J gene TRBJ2-7, with 10 bases fitting TRBD2. V lost 8 bases, J lost 1 base, and 8 bases stayed unmatched. Per the germline V gene, CDR1 is MNHNS and CDR2 is SASEGT. The CDR3 loop spans 15 amino acids. The CDR3 spells CASGRGAGGSYEQYF. The CDR3, as DNA: TGTGCCAGCGGAAGGGGAGCGGGAGGGTCCTACGAGCAGTACTTC.